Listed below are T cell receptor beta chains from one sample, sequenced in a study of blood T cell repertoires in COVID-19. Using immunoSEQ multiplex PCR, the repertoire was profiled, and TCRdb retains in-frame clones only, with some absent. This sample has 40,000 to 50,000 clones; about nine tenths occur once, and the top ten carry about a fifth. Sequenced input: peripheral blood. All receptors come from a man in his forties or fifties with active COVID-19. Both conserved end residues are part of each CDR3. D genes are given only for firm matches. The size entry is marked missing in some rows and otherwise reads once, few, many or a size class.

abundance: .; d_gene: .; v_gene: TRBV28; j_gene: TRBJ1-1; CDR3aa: CASRRGRQNTEAFF; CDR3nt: TGTGCCAGCAGACGTGGGAGACAGAACACTGAAGCTTTCTTT
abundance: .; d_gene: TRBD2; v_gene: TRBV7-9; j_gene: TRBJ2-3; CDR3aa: CASSLASTSGPTDTQYF; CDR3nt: TGTGCCAGCAGCTTAGCCTCGACTAGCGGCCCCACAGATACGCAGTATTTT
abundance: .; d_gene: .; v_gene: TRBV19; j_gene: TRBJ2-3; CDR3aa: CASSTRQASTDTQYF; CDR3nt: TGTGCCAGTAGTACCCGACAAGCTAGCACAGATACGCAGTATTTT
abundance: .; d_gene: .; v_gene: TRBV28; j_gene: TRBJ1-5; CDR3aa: CASSLGPVSNQPQHF; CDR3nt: TGTGCCAGCAGTTTAGGGCCAGTGAGCAATCAGCCCCAGCATTTT
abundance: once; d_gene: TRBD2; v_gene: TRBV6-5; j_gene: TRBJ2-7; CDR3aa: CASRGGLAGALEQYF; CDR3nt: TGTGCCAGCAGGGGGGGACTAGCGGGCGCCCTCGAGCAGTACTTC
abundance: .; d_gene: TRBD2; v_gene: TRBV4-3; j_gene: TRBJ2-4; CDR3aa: CASSQERLAGIQYF; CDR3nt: TGCGCCAGCAGCCAAGAGCGACTAGCGGGCATTCAGTACTTC
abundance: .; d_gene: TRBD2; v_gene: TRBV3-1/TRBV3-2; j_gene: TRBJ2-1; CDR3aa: CASSQDRGLDSGGLLDEQFF; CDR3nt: TGTGCCAGCAGCCAAGATCGGGGACTAGATAGCGGCGGTTTATTGGATGAGCAGTTCTTC
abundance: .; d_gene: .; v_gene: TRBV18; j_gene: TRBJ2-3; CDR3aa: CASSPASLSTDTQYF; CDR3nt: TGTGCCAGCTCACCCGCTAGCCTTAGCACAGATACGCAGTATTTT
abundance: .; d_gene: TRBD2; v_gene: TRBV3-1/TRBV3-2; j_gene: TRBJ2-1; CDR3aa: CASSQVSGGGFYNEQFF; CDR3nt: TGTGCCAGCAGCCAAGTAAGCGGGGGGGGTTTTTACAATGAGCAGTTCTTC
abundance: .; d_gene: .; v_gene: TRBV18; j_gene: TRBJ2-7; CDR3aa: CASSRTGLSYEQYF; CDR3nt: TGTGCCAGCTCACGTACTGGGCTATCCTACGAGCAGTACTTC
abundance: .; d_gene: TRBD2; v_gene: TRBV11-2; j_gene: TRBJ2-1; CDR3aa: CASSQGLAANEQFF; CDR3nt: TGTGCCAGCAGCCAGGGACTAGCGGCGAATGAGCAGTTCTTC
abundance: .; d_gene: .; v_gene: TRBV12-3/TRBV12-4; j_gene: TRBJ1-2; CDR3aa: CASSFLDYGYTF; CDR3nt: TGTGCCAGCAGTTTCTTAGACTATGGCTACACCTTC
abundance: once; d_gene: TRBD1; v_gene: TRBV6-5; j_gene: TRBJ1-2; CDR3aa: CASSSGGAGYGYTF; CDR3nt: TGTGCCAGCAGTTCAGGGGGCGCGGGCTATGGCTACACCTTC
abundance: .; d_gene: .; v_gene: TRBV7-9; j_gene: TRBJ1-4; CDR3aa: CASVGQDEKLFF; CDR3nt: TGTGCCAGTGTGGGGCAGGACGAAAAACTGTTTTTT
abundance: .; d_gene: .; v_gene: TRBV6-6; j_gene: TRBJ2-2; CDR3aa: CASSYHGELFF; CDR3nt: TGTGCCAGCAGTTACCACGGGGAGCTGTTTTTT
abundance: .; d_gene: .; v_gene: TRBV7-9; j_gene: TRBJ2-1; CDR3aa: CASSSWGGNEQFF; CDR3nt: TGTGCCAGCAGCTCTTGGGGCGGCAATGAGCAGTTCTTC
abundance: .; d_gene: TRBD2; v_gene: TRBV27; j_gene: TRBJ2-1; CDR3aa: CASSLLAGGTGEQFF; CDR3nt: TGTGCCAGCAGTTTACTAGCGGGAGGAACCGGTGAGCAGTTCTTC
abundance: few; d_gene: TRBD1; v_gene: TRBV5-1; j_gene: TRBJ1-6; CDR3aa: CASSDSGQNNSPLHF; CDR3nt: TGCGCCAGCAGCGATTCGGGACAGAATAATTCACCCCTCCACTTT
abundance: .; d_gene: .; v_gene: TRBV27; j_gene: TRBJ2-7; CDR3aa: CASSARDFYEQYF; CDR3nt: TGTGCCAGCAGTGCCCGGGACTTCTACGAGCAGTACTTC
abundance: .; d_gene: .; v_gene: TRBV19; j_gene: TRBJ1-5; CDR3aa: CASSILGRGMQPQHF; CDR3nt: TGTGCCAGTAGTATTTTGGGGCGGGGAATGCAGCCCCAGCATTTT
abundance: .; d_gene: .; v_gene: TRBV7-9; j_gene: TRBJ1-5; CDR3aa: CASSLAEELPQHF; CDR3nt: TGTGCCAGCAGCTTAGCGGAGGAGTTGCCCCAGCATTTT
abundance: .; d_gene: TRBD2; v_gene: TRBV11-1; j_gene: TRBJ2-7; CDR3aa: CASSLMGQREHGEQYF; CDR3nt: TGTGCCAGCAGCCTAATGGGTCAGCGGGAGCACGGCGAGCAGTACTTC
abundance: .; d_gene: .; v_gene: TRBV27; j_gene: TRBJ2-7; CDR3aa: CASREIGGYEQYF; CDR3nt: TGTGCCAGCCGTGAGATAGGGGGATACGAGCAGTACTTC
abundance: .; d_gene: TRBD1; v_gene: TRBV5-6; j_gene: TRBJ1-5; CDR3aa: CASSWGTGDNQPQHF; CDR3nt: TGTGCCAGCAGCTGGGGGACAGGGGATAATCAGCCCCAGCATTTT
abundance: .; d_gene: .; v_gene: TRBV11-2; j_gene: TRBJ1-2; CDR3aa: CASTLGTTAYGYTF; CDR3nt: TGTGCCAGCACCCTCGGGACTACTGCCTATGGCTACACCTTC
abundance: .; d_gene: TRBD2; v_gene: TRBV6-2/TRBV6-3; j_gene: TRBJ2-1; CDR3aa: CASSYSTLAANNEQFF; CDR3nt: TGTGCCAGCAGTTACTCGACACTAGCGGCAAACAATGAGCAGTTCTTC
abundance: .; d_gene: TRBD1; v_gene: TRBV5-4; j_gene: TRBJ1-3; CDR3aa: CASSRNRGQNTIYF; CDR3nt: TGTGCCAGCAGCCGTAACAGGGGGCAGAACACCATATATTTT
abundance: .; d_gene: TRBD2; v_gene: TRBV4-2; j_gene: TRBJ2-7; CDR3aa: CASSRGLAVNSYEQYF; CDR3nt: TGTGCCAGCAGCCGAGGGCTAGCGGTAAACTCCTACGAGCAGTACTTC
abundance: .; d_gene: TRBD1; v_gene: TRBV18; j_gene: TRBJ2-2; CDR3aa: CASSLGTGENRGAVF; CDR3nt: TGTGCCAGCTCATTGGGGACAGGGGAAAACCGGGGAGCTGTTTTT
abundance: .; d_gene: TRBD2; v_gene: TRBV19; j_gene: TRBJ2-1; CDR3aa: CASSIVAGGWHNEQFF; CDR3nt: TGTGCCAGTAGTATAGTCGCGGGAGGGTGGCACAATGAGCAGTTCTTC
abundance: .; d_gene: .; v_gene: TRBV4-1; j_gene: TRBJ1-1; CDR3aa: CASSQTANTEAFF; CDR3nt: TGCGCCAGCAGCCAAACAGCTAACACTGAAGCTTTCTTT
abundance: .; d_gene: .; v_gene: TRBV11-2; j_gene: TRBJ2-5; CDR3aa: CASRSTGLETQYF; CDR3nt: TGTGCCAGCAGATCCACAGGGTTGGAGACCCAGTACTTC
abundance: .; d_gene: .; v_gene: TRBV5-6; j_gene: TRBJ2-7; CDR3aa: CASSYGRGSYEQYF; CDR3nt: TGTGCCAGCAGCTATGGGCGGGGCTCCTACGAGCAGTACTTC
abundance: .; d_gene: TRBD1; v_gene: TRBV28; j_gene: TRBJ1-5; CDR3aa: CASSPGGGEGNQPQHF; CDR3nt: TGTGCCAGCAGTCCAGGAGGGGGCGAGGGCAATCAGCCCCAGCATTTT
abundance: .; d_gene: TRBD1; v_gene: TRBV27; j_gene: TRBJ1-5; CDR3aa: CASSLAGGVQPQHF; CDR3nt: TGTGCCAGCAGTTTGGCAGGGGGTGTTCAGCCCCAGCATTTT
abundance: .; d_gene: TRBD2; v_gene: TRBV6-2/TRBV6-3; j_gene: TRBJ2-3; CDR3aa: CASSYSIRSGGGADTQYF; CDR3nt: TGTGCCAGCAGTTACTCGATTCGAAGCGGGGGAGGGGCAGATACGCAGTATTTT
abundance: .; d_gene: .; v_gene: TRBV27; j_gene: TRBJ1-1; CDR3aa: CASKPGGNTEAFF; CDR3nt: TGTGCCAGCAAACCCGGAGGGAACACTGAAGCTTTCTTT
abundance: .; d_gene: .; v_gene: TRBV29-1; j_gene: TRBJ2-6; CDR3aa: CSVDHSSGANVLTF; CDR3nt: TGCAGCGTTGACCACAGCTCTGGGGCCAACGTCCTGACTTTC
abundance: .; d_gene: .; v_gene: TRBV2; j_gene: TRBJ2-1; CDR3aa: CASTSSGGDYNEQFF; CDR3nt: TGTGCCAGCACCTCGTCGGGGGGCGACTACAATGAGCAGTTCTTC
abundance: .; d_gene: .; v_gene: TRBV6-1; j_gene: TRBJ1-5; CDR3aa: CASIQEWVGQPQHF; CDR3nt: TGTGCCAGCATTCAGGAATGGGTAGGTCAGCCCCAGCATTTT
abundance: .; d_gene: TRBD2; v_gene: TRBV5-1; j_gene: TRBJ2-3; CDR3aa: CASGKAGGPEDTQYF; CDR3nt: TGCGCCAGCGGTAAAGCGGGAGGGCCAGAAGATACGCAGTATTTT
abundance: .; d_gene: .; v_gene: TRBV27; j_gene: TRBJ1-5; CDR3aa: CASSFQGSDQPQHF; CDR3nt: TGTGCCAGCAGTTTCCAGGGTTCCGATCAGCCCCAGCATTTT
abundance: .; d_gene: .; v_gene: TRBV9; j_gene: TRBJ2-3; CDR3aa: CASSAGAITDTQYF; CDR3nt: TGTGCCAGCAGCGCGGGAGCCATCACAGATACGCAGTATTTT
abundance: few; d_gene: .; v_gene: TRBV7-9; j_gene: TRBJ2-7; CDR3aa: CASSFGNSYEQYF; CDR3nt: TGTGCCAGCAGCTTTGGCAACTCCTACGAGCAGTACTTC
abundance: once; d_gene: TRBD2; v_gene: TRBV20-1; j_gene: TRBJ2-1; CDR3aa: CSASLGSSGNNEQFF; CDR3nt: TGCAGTGCTAGTCTTGGCTCTAGCGGGAACAATGAGCAGTTCTTC
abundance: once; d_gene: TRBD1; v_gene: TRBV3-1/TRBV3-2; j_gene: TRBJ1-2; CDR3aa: CASSLSGTAAGYTF; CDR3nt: TGTGCCAGCAGCCTTAGCGGGACAGCCGCTGGCTACACCTTC
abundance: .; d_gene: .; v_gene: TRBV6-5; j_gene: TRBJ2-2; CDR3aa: CASRSGDTGELFF; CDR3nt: TGTGCCAGCAGGTCAGGGGACACCGGGGAGCTGTTTTTT
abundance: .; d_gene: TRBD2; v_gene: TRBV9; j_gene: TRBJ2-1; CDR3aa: CASSVASGSLGEQFF; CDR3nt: TGTGCCAGCAGCGTAGCTAGCGGGAGTCTCGGTGAGCAGTTCTTC
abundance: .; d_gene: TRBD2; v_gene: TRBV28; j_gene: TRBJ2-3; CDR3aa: CASSFPALAGGDTDTQYF; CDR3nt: TGTGCCAGCAGTTTCCCCGCTCTAGCGGGAGGGGACACAGATACGCAGTATTTT
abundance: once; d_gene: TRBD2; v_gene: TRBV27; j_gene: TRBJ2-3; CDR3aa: CASRGGSTDTQYF; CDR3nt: TGTGCCAGCAGGGGGGGGAGCACAGATACGCAGTATTTT
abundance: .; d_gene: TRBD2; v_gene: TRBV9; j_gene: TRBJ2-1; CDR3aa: CASSPPRAGGRAGEQFF; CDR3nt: TGTGCCAGCAGCCCCCCCCGGGCGGGAGGACGAGCGGGTGAGCAGTTCTTC
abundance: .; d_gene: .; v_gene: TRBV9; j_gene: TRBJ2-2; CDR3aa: CASSVRTGELFF; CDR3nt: TGTGCCAGCAGCGTACGTACCGGGGAGCTGTTTTTT
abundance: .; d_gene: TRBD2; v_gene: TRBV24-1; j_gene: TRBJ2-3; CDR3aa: CATSDRTSLGDTQYF; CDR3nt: TGTGCCACCAGTGACCGGACTAGTTTAGGAGATACGCAGTATTTT
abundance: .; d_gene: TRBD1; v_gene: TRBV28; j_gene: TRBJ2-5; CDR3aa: CASSSAQGWETQYF; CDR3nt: TGTGCCAGCAGTTCAGCACAGGGGTGGGAGACCCAGTACTTC
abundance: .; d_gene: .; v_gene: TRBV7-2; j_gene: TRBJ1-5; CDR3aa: CASSSGTLSNQPQHF; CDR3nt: TGTGCCAGCAGCTCAGGGACACTAAGCAATCAGCCCCAGCATTTT